This TCR beta chain stems from a study of cytomegalovirus exposure and HLA in healthy donors. This CDR3 is 15 amino acids long. Germline trimming cut 4 bases from V and 5 bases from J; bases unmatched to any gene: 7. Germline CDR1 is SGHDT and CDR2 is YYEEEE. The PCR ran on 60 Vbeta and 13 Jbeta primers. Data came from immunoSEQ multiplex PCR; TCRdb stores just in-frame clones and leaves some out. Among around 150,000 clones, 70% to 90% were seen once, and the ten largest hold 1.5%. The gene calls are TRBV5-6 and TRBJ2-5; 11 bases fit TRBD2. The specimen was PBMCs. The sequence was obtained from a man aged 35 to 55 in good health and CMV-seronegative. The CDR3 spells CASSPGTSGPETQYF. DNA for the CDR3: TGTGCCAGCAGCCCCGGGACTAGCGGCCCGGAGACCCAGTACTTC.